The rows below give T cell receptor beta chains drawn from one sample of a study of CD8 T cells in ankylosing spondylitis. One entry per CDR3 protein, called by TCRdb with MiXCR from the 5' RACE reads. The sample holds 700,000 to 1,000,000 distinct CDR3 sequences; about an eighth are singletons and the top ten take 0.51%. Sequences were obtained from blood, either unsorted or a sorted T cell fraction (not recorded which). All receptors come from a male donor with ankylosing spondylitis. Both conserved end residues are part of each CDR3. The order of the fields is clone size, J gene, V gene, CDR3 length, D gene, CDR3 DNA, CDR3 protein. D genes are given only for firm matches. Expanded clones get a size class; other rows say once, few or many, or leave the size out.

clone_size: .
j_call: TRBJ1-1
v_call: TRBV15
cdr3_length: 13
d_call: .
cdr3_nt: TGTGCCACCGCCCCCCCCTCTAGGACTGAAGCTTTCTTT
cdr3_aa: CATAPPSRTEAFF

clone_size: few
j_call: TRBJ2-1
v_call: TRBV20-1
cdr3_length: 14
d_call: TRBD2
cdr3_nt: TGCAGTGCTAGATGGGGACTAGCGTCGGGTGAGCAGTTCTTC
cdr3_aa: CSARWGLASGEQFF

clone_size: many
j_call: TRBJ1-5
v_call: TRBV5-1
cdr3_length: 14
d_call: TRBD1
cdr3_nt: TGCGCCAGCACCGCCGGGACAGGCCATCAGCCCCAGCATTTT
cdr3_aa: CASTAGTGHQPQHF

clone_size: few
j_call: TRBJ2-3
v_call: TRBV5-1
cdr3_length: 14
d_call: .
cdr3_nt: TGCGCCAGCGGAGGGGGAGGGCCTCCCGATACGCAGTATTTT
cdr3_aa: CASGGGGPPDTQYF

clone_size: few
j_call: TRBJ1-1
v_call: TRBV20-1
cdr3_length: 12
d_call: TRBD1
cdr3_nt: TGCAGTGCCGGACAGGGACCCTATGAAGCTTTCTTT
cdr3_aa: CSAGQGPYEAFF

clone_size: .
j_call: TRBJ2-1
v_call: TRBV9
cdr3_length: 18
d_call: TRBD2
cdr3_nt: TGTGCCAGCAGCGGAACTAGCGGGAAGAGAGGACACAGAAATGAGCAGTTCTTC
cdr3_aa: CASSGTSGKRGHRNEQFF

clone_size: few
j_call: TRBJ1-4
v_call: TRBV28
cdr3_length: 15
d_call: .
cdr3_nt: TGTGCCAGCAGTACCCCAGGGCAGGCTAATGAAAAACTGTTTTTT
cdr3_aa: CASSTPGQANEKLFF

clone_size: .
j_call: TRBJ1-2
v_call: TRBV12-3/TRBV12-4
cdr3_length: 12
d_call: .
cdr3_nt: TGTGCCAGCAGTTTAGAGGACAGTGGCTACACCTTC
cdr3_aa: CASSLEDSGYTF

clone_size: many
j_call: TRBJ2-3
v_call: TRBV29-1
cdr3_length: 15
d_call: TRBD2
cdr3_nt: TGCAGCGTTGAAGAAAGAGCGGGGGGCACAGATACGCAGTATTTT
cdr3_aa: CSVEERAGGTDTQYF

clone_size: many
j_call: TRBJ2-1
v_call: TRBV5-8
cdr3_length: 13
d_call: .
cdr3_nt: TGTGCCGGTCGGACTCGACAATACAATGAGCAGTTCTTC
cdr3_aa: CAGRTRQYNEQFF

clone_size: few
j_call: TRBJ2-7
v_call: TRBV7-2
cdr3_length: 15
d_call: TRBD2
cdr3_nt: TGTGCCAGCAACCCCGCCTTGGGAGGGCCGTACGAGCAGTACTTC
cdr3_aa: CASNPALGGPYEQYF

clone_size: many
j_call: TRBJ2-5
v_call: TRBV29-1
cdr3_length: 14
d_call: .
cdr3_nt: TGCAGCGCCGTCTTACAGGGCAGACAGGAGACCCAGTACTTC
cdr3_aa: CSAVLQGRQETQYF

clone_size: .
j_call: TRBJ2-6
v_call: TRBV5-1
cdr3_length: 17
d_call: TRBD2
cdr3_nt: TGCGCCAGCAGCTTGATGGGAGCGGGGGATGGGGCCAACGTCCTGACTTTC
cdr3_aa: CASSLMGAGDGANVLTF

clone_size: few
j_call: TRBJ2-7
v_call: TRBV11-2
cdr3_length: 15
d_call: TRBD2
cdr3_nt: TGTGCCAGCAGCCCGACTAGCGGGGTTCGCTACGAGCAGTACTTC
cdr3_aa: CASSPTSGVRYEQYF

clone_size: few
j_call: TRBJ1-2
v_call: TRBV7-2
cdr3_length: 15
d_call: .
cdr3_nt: TGTGCCAGCAGCTTAGAGTTTGCTTATAACTATGGCTACACCTTC
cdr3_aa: CASSLEFAYNYGYTF

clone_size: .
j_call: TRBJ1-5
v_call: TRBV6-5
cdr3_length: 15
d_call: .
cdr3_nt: TGTGCCAGCAGTTCTCACGACAGGCCCCATCAGCCCCAGCATTTT
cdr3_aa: CASSSHDRPHQPQHF

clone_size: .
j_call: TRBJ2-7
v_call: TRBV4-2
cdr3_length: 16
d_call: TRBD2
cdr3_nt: TGTGCCAGCAGCCAAGGGACTAGCGGGGTCTCCTACGAGCAGTACTTC
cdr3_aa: CASSQGTSGVSYEQYF

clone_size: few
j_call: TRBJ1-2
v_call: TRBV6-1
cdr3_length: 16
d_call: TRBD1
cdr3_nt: TGTGCCAGCAGGACCGGGACAGGGGCATTCGGGTATGGCTACACCTTC
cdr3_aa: CASRTGTGAFGYGYTF

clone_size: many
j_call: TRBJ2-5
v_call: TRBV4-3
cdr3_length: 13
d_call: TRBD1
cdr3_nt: TGTGCCAGCAGCCCGACAGGGGCAGAGACCCAGTACTTC
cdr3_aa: CASSPTGAETQYF

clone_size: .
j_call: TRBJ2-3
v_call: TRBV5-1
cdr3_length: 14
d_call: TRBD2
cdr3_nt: TGCGCCACCTCCCGGACTAGCAACTCAGATACGCAGTATTTT
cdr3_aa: CATSRTSNSDTQYF

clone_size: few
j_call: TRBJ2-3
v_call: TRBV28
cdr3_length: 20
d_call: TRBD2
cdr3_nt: TGTGCCAGCCCGGGCCCGGGACTAGCGGGAGGGCCAGTGGCGGCAGATACGCAGTATTTT
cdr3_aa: CASPGPGLAGGPVAADTQYF

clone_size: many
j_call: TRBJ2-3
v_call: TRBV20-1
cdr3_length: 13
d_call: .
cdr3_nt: TGCAGTGGGGCCGCGGCTAGCACAGATACGCAGTATTTT
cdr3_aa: CSGAAASTDTQYF

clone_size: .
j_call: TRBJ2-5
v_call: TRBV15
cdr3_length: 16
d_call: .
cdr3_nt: TGTGCCACCAGCGAAGGGTCGGGGTCTTACCAAGAGACCCAGTACTTC
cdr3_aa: CATSEGSGSYQETQYF

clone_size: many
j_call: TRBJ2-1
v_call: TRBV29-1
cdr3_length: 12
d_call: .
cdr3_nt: TGCAGCGCCGGGACTCCCTCAGATGAGCAGTTCTTC
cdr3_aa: CSAGTPSDEQFF

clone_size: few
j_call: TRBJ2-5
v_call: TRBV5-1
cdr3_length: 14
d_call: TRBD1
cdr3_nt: TGCGCCAGCAGATCCGGGACAGGGCAAGAGACCCAGTACTTC
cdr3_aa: CASRSGTGQETQYF

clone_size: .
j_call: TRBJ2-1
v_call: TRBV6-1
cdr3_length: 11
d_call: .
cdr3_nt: TGTGCCAGCCAAGTTTACTACGAGCAGTTCTTC
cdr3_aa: CASQVYYEQFF

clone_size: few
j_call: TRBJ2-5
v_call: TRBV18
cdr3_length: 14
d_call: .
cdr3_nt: TGTGCCAGCTCACAACAGGGTGGCCAAGAGACCCAGTACTTC
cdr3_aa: CASSQQGGQETQYF

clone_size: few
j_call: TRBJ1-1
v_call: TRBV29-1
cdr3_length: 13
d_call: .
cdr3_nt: TGCAGCTTATCCAGGGCAGTCAACACTGAAGCTTTCTTT
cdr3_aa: CSLSRAVNTEAFF

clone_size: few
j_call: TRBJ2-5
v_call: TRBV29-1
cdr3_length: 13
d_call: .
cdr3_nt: TGCAGCGTGAAACAGGGTGGAGGGGAGACCCAGTACTTC
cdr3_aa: CSVKQGGGETQYF

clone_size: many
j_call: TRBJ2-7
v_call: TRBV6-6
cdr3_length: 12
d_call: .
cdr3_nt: TGTGCCAGCACCCTCGGAGGGTACGAGCAGTACTTC
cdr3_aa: CASTLGGYEQYF

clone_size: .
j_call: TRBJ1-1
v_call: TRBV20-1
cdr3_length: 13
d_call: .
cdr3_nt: TGCACTCAGTTGGGGGCCGCGGGCACTGAAGCTTTCTTT
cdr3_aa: CTQLGAAGTEAFF

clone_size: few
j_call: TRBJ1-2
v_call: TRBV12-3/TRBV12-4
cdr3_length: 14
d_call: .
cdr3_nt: TGTGCCAGCAGTTTAAAGGGATTATTCTATGGCTACACCTTC
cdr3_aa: CASSLKGLFYGYTF

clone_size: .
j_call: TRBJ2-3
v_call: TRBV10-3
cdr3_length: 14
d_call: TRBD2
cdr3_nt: TGTGCCATGACTAGCGGGAGCAGCACAGATACGCAGTATTTT
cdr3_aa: CAMTSGSSTDTQYF

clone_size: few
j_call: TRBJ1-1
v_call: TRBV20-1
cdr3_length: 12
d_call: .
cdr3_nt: TGCAGTGGTGGCGCATTGAACACTGAAGCTTTCTTT
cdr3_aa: CSGGALNTEAFF

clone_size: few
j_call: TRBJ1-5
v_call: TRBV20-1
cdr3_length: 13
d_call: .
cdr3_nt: TGCAGTGCAACGTCAGGGAGGGGTCAGCCCCAGCATTTT
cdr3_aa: CSATSGRGQPQHF

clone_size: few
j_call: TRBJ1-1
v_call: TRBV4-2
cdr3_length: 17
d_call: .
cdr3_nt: TGTGCCAGCAGCCAAGATTATCCCCCGGGGGCAAGAGCTGAAGCTTTCTTT
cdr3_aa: CASSQDYPPGARAEAFF

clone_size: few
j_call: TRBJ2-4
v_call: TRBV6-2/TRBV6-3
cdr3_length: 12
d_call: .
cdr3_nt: TGTGCCAGCAACCAGTACAAAAACATTCAGTACTTC
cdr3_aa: CASNQYKNIQYF

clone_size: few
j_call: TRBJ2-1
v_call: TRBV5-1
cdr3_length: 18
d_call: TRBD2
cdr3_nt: TGCGCCAGCAGCCCCGGGCTAGCGGGAGGGTACCTCTACAATGAGCAGTTCTTC
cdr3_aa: CASSPGLAGGYLYNEQFF

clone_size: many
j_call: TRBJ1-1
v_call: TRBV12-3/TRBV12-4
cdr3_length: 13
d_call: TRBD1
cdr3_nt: TGTGCCAGCATCCTAGGACAGGACACTGAAGCTTTCTTT
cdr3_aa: CASILGQDTEAFF

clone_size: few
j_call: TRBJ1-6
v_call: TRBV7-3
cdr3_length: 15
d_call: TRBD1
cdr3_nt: TGTGCCAGCAGCTTTGGACAGGGTAGCGGTTCACCCCTCCACTTT
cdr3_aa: CASSFGQGSGSPLHF

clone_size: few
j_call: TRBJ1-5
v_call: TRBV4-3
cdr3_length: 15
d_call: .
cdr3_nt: TGCGCCAGCAGCCAAGATTACAGGGATGGTCAGCCCCAGCATTTT
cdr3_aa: CASSQDYRDGQPQHF

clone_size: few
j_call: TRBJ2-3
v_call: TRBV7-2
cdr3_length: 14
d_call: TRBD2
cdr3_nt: TGTGCCAGCAGCTTACAACCGGGAGGTGATACGCAGTATTTT
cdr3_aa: CASSLQPGGDTQYF

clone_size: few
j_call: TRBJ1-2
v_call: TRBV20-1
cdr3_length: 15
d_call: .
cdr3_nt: TGCAGTGCTAGCAGTCTAGGAAATCGAGGCTATGGCTACACCTTC
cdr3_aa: CSASSLGNRGYGYTF

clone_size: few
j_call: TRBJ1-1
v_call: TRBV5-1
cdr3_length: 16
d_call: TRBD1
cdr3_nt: TGCGCCAGCAGCTTTGTACAGGGGGTTGGAATGACTGAAGCTTTCTTT
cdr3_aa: CASSFVQGVGMTEAFF

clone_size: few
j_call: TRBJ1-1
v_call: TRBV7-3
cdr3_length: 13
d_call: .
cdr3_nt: TGTGCCAGCAGCTTAGAAGGAGCGGGGACAGCTTTCTTT
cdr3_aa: CASSLEGAGTAFF

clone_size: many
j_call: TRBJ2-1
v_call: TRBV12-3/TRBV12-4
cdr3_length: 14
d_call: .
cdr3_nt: TGTGCCAGCAGTGAATGGAACTCCTACAATGAGCAGTTCTTC
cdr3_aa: CASSEWNSYNEQFF

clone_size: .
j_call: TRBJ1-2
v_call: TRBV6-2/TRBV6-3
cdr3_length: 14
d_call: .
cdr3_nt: TGTGCCAGCAGTTACTCGAACAGCTTCTATGGCTACACCTTC
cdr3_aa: CASSYSNSFYGYTF